These T cell receptor beta chains were read from a single sample in a study of early T cells in non-severe SARS-CoV-2 infection. TCRdb itself ran the 5' RACE reads through MiXCR, one entry per CDR3 protein. The sample has tens of thousands of distinct CDR3 sequences; over 10% are singletons. Sequencing was carried out using whole blood. The receptors stem from an adult who was a healthcare worker with PCR-confirmed SARS-CoV-2 infection or an uninfected control (not recorded which). Both conserved end residues are part of each CDR3. A D gene is named only where the DNA matches it firmly. Clone size, where shown, is once, few, many, or a class for clones that have expanded.

cdr3_length clone_size j_call d_call v_call cdr3_aa cdr3_nt
16 . TRBJ1-2 . TRBV7-9 CASSPPSAGFDYGYTF TGTGCCAGCAGCCCACCCTCGGCGGGTTTTGACTATGGCTACACCTTC
14 . TRBJ2-7 TRBD2 TRBV11-2 CASSFDSGGTARYF TGTGCCAGCAGCTTTGATTCGGGAGGGACCGCCCGGTACTTC
14 . TRBJ2-1 . TRBV20-1 CSANGEDRYNEQFF TGCAGTGCTAATGGAGAGGACAGATACAATGAGCAGTTCTTC
11 . TRBJ2-2 TRBD2 TRBV20-1 CSAGGPGELFF TGCAGTGCGGGAGGGCCCGGGGAGCTGTTTTTT
12 . TRBJ1-6 . TRBV20-1 CSARDSASPLHF TGCAGTGCTAGAGATTCGGCTTCACCCCTCCACTTT
15 many TRBJ2-6 . TRBV29-1 CSVAGGQPGANVLTF TGCAGCGTTGCCGGCGGACAGCCTGGGGCCAACGTCCTGACTTTC
11 few TRBJ1-1 TRBD1 TRBV6-2/TRBV6-3 CASRGDSEAFF TGTGCCAGCAGGGGGGACAGCGAAGCTTTCTTT
15 . TRBJ1-5 . TRBV2 CASSAALGFNQPQHF TGTGCCAGCAGTGCTGCTCTTGGATTCAATCAGCCCCAGCATTTT
12 . TRBJ2-3 . TRBV7-9 CASSLVGDTQYF TGTGCCAGCAGCTTAGTAGGAGATACGCAGTATTTT
16 few TRBJ1-2 . TRBV3-2 CASSQAPGRANYGYTF TGTGCCAGCAGCCAAGCTCCCGGCCGAGCTAACTATGGCTACACCTTC
15 . TRBJ1-2 TRBD1 TRBV2 CASMAPLRTGPGYTF TGTGCCAGCATGGCCCCTCTAAGGACAGGGCCCGGCTACACCTTC
13 many TRBJ2-2 . TRBV24-1 CATSEGNTGELFF TGTGCCACCAGTGAGGGGAACACCGGGGAGCTGTTTTTT
12 . TRBJ1-2 . TRBV2 CASRTVVYGYTF TGTGCCAGCAGGACAGTTGTATATGGCTACACCTTC
14 many TRBJ2-3 . TRBV27 CASSFSAGTDTQYF TGTGCCAGCAGTTTTTCAGCTGGGACAGATACGCAGTATTTT
15 few TRBJ2-4 TRBD2 TRBV4-3 CASSQDGRGGNIQYF TGCGCCAGCAGCCAAGATGGGAGGGGAGGGAACATTCAGTACTTC
19 many TRBJ1-2 . TRBV7-2 CASSLIWGANMPTNYGYTF TGTGCCAGCAGCTTAATATGGGGGGCTAACATGCCAACGAACTATGGCTACACCTTC
15 . TRBJ1-1 . TRBV30 CAWSKPPGPNTEAFF TGTGCCTGGAGCAAACCGCCGGGCCCGAACACTGAAGCTTTCTTT
15 . TRBJ2-1 TRBD2 TRBV6-2/TRBV6-3 CASRRSGGTTNEQFF TGTGCCAGCAGACGGAGCGGGGGAACTACGAATGAGCAGTTCTTC
13 few TRBJ2-3 TRBD1 TRBV29-1 CSVAGQGGNTQYF TGCAGCGTCGCCGGACAGGGCGGTAATACGCAGTATTTT
13 . TRBJ2-5 . TRBV7-9 CASSLASTKTQYF TGTGCCAGCAGCTTAGCATCCACCAAGACCCAGTACTTC
14 . TRBJ2-5 . TRBV10-1 CASSDGGVGETQYF TGCGCCAGCAGTGATGGCGGGGTCGGAGAGACCCAGTACTTC
17 . TRBJ2-7 TRBD2 TRBV28 CASSFSLVSGSAYEQYF TGTGCCAGCAGTTTCAGCCTCGTTAGCGGGAGTGCCTACGAGCAGTACTTC
15 few TRBJ1-2 . TRBV28 CASSRLAGQSYGYTF TGTGCCAGCAGCCGCTTGGCGGGGCAGAGCTATGGCTACACCTTC
12 many TRBJ2-7 . TRBV19 CASSPGPYEQYF TGTGCCAGTAGTCCTGGGCCATACGAGCAGTACTTC
14 . TRBJ1-2 . TRBV19 CASSPSHGNYGYTF TGTGCCAGTAGCCCGAGTCATGGTAACTATGGCTACACCTTC
16 few TRBJ2-1 TRBD1 TRBV5-1 CASSLAGGRAYNEQFF TGCGCCAGCAGCTTGGCAGGGGGAAGGGCCTACAATGAGCAGTTCTTC
13 many TRBJ2-7 . TRBV9 CASSAPGDYEQYF TGTGCCAGCAGCGCTCCCGGGGACTACGAGCAGTACTTC
13 . TRBJ2-7 . TRBV11-2 CASSFIGPYEQYF TGTGCCAGCAGCTTCATTGGACCGTACGAGCAGTACTTC
14 . TRBJ2-5 TRBD2 TRBV9 CASSVGGSGGNQYF TGTGCCAGCAGCGTAGGAGGTAGCGGGGGGAACCAGTACTTC
13 . TRBJ1-6 TRBD1 TRBV6-4 CASSEDRNSPLHF TGTGCCAGCAGTGAGGACAGGAATTCACCCCTCCACTTT
12 many TRBJ1-1 . TRBV12-5 CASGLINTEAFF TGTGCTAGTGGTTTGATAAACACTGAAGCTTTCTTT
14 many TRBJ2-2 TRBD1 TRBV12-3/TRBV12-4 CASGLTGTVGELFF TGTGCCAGCGGCCTGACAGGGACGGTCGGGGAGCTGTTTTTT
16 . TRBJ2-3 TRBD2 TRBV29-1 CSVTGTSGARTDTQYF TGCAGCGTTACCGGGACTAGCGGGGCGAGGACAGATACGCAGTATTTT
15 few TRBJ2-1 TRBD2 TRBV20-1 CSARVLAGWNGEQFF TGCAGTGCTAGAGTGTTAGCGGGATGGAATGGTGAGCAGTTCTTC
13 . TRBJ2-7 TRBD2 TRBV29-1 CSGASGLSGEQYF TGCAGCGGGGCTAGCGGGCTCTCGGGCGAGCAGTACTTC
14 few TRBJ2-7 TRBD1 TRBV6-1 CASSDPGGAYEQYF TGTGCCAGCAGTGATCCAGGGGGAGCCTACGAGCAGTACTTC
15 . TRBJ2-2 . TRBV29-1 CSARSRDIYTGELFF TGCAGCGCCCGCTCACGGGACATATACACCGGGGAGCTGTTTTTT
15 many TRBJ1-4 . TRBV9 CASSVDPSTNEKLFF TGTGCCAGCAGCGTAGACCCGTCAACTAATGAAAAACTGTTTTTT
12 few TRBJ1-2 TRBD1 TRBV20-1 CSVPDREDGYTF TGCAGTGTCCCGGACAGGGAGGATGGCTACACCTTC
16 few TRBJ2-1 . TRBV4-3 CASSPEYTRGNNEQFF TGCGCCAGCAGCCCCGAATACACCCGCGGCAATAATGAGCAGTTCTTC
16 many TRBJ2-7 . TRBV10-3 CAISESSQGRSYEQYF TGTGCCATCAGTGAGTCGTCTCAGGGGAGGTCCTACGAGCAGTACTTC
14 . TRBJ2-3 TRBD2 TRBV29-1 CSVEGGAGVDTQYF TGCAGCGTTGAAGGAGGAGCGGGAGTGGATACGCAGTATTTT